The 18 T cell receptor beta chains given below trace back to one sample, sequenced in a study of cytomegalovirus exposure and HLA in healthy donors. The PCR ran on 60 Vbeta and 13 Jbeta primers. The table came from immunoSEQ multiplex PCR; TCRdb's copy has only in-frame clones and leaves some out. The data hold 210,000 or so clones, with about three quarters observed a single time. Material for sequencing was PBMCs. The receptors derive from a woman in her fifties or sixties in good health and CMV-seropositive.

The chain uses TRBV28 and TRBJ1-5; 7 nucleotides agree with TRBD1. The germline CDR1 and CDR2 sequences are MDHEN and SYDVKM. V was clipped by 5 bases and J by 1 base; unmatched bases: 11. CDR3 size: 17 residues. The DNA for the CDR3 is TGTGCCAGCAGTCAGGGACAGAAAGTGTTAAGCAATCAGCCCCAGCATTTT. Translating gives CASSQGQKVLSNQPQHF.

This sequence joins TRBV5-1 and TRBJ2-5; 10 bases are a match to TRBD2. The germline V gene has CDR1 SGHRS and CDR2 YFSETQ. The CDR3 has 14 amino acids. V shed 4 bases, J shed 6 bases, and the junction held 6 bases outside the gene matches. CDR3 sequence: CASSTSGGDQTQYF. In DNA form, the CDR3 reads TGCGCCAGCAGCACAAGCGGGGGGGATCAGACCCAGTACTTC.

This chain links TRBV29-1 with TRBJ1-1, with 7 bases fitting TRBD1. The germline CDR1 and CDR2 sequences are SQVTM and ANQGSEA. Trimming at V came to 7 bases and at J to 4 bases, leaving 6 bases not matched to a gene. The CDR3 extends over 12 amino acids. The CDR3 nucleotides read TGCAGCGCTGACAGGGATCGCACTGAAGCTTTCTTT. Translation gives CSADRDRTEAFF.

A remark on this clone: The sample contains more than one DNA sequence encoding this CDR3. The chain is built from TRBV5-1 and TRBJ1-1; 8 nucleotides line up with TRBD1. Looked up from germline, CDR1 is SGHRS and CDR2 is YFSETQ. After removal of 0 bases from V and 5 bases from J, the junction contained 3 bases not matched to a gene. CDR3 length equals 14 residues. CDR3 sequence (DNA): TGCGCCAGCAGCTTGGAAAGGACAGGGACTGAAGCTTTCTTT. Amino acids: CASSLERTGTEAFF.

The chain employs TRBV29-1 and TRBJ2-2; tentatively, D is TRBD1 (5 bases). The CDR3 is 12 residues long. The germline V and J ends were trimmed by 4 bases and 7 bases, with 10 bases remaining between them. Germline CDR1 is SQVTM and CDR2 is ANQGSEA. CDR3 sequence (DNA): TGCAGCGTTGCGGCAGGGCACGGGGAGCTGTTTTTT. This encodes CSVAAGHGELFF.

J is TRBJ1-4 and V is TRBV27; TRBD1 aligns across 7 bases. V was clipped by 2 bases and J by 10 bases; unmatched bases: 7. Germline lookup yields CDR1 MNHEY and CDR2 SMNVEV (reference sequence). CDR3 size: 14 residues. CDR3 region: CASSLRQGGVKLFF. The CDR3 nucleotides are TGTGCCAGCAGTTTAAGACAGGGAGGAGTAAAACTGTTTTTT.

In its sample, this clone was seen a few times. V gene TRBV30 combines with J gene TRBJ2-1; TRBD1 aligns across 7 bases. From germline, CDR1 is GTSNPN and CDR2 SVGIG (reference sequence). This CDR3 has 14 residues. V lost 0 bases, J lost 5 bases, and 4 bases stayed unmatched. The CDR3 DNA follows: TGTGCCTGGAGTGTACGTCAGGGGGACAATGAGCAGTTCTTC. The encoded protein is CAWSVRQGDNEQFF.

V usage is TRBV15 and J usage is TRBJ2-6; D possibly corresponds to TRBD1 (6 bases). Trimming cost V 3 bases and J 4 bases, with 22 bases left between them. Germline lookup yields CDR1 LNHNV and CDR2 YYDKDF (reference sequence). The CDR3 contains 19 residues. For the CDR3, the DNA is TGTGCCACCAGCAGGGGACGGACAGCCGATCCCGGGGGGGCCAACGTCCTGACTTTC. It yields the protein CATSRGRTADPGGANVLTF. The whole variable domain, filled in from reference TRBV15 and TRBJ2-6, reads DAMVIQNPRYQVTQFGKPVTLSCSQTLNHNVMYWYQQKSSQAPKLLFHYYDKDFNNEADTPDNFQSRRPNTSFCFLDIRSPGLGDTAMYLCATSRGRTADPGGANVLTFGAGSRLTVL.

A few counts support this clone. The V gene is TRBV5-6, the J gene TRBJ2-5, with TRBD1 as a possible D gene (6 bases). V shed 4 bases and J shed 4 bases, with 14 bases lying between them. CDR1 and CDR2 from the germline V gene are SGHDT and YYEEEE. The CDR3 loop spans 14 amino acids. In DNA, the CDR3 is TGTGCCAGCAGCGCGCCGGGACAAAGAGAGACCCAGTACTTC. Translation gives CASSAPGQRETQYF.

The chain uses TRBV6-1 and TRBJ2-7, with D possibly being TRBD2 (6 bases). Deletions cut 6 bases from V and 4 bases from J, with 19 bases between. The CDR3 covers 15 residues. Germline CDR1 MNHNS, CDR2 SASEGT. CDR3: CASRGGAKSRYEQYF. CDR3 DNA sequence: TGTGCCAGCAGAGGAGGGGCCAAGTCTCGGTACGAGCAGTACTTC.

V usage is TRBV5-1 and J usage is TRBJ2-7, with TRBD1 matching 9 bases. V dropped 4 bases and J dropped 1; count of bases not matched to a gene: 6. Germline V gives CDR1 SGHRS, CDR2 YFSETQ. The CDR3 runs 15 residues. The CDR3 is CASSAQGARSYEQYF. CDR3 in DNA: TGCGCCAGCAGCGCACAGGGGGCCCGGTCCTACGAGCAGTACTTC.

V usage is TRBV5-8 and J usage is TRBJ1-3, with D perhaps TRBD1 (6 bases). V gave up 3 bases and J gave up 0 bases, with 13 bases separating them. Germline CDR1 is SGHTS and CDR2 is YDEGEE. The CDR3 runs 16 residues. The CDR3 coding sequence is TGTGCCAGCAGCTCCGGACAGCCGTACTCTGGAAACACCATATATTTT. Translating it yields CASSSGQPYSGNTIYF.

This chain's CDR3 is CASSWGTGLNQPQHF. In nucleotides, the CDR3 is TGTGCCAGCAGCTGGGGGACAGGGTTAAATCAGCCCCAGCATTTT. The chain has TRBV11-2 and TRBJ1-5; TRBD1 aligns across 9 bases. Per germline, CDR1 SGHAT and CDR2 FQNNGV. J was trimmed by 4 bases and V by 4 bases; bases with no gene match: 5. This CDR3 has 15 residues.

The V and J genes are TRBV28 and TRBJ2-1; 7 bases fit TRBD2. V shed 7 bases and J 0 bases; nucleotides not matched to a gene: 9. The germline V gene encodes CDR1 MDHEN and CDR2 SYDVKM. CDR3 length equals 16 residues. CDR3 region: CASIESRGSSYNEQFF. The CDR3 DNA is TGTGCCAGCATTGAGTCCCGCGGGAGCTCCTACAATGAGCAGTTCTTC.

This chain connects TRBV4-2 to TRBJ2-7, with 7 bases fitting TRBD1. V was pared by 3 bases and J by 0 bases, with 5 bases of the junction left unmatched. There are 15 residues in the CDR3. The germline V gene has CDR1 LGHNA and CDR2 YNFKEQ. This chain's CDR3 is CASSQETGSSYEQYF. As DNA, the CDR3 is TGTGCCAGCAGCCAGGAGACAGGGAGCTCCTACGAGCAGTACTTC.

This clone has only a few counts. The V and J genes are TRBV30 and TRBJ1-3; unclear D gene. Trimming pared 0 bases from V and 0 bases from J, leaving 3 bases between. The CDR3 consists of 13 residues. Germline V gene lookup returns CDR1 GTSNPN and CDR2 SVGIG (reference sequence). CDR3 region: CAWSVGSGNTIYF. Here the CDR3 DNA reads TGTGCCTGGAGTGTCGGCTCTGGAAACACCATATATTTT.

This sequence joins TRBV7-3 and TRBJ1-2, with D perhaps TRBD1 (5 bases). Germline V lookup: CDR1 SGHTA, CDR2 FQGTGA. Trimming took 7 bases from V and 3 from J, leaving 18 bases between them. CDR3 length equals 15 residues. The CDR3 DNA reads TGTGCCAGCACCCGAGGGAGGGGACCCGACTATGGCTACACCTTC. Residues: CASTRGRGPDYGYTF.

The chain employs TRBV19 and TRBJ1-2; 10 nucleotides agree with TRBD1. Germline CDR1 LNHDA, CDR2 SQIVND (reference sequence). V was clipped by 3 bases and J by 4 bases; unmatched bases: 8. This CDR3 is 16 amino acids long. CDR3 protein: CASSMVGTGEVYGYTF. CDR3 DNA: TGTGCCAGTAGTATGGTCGGGACAGGGGAGGTCTATGGCTACACCTTC.